A selection of T cell receptor beta chains follows, all from one sample in a study of blood T cells in healthy people across ages. TCRdb recomputed calls from the 5' RACE reads with MiXCR, one row per CDR3 protein. The profile shows roughly 1.7 million distinct CDR3 sequences, 34% of them singletons. Input material: blood. These TCRs come from a woman between 25 and 40 years old in good health. CDR3s include the opening cysteine and the closing phenylalanine or tryptophan. D genes are given only for firm matches. Some rows have no size entry. The others give once, few or many, or a class for an expanded clone.

TRBV11-2	.	TRBJ2-5	TRBD1	TGTACCAGCAGCCCAGACAGGGGTCTGGAGACCCAGTACTTC	CTSSPDRGLETQYF
TRBV5-6	.	TRBJ2-3	TRBD2	TGTGCCAGCAGCTTGGGGCCAAGCGGGAGTAGCGCAGATACGCAGTATTTT	CASSLGPSGSSADTQYF
TRBV2	.	TRBJ2-7	TRBD2	TGTGCCAGCAGGGTCCCGGGACTAGGTTACGAGCAGTACTTC	CASRVPGLGYEQYF
TRBV27	.	TRBJ2-1	.	TGTGCCAGCAGTTTAACCGGGGCTATGAGACACAATGAGCAGTTCTTC	CASSLTGAMRHNEQFF
TRBV4-1	.	TRBJ2-7	.	TGCGCCAGCAGCCCGGACCTAGCCTACGAGCAGTACTTC	CASSPDLAYEQYF
TRBV6-1	few	TRBJ2-7	.	TGTGCCAGCGAGACAGGTTCATCCTACGAGCAGTACTTC	CASETGSSYEQYF
TRBV7-8	few	TRBJ2-1	.	TGTGCCAGCATGACCGTTCTGGGGGTTAGCTCCTACAATGAGCAGTTCTTC	CASMTVLGVSSYNEQFF
TRBV29-1	few	TRBJ1-1	.	TGCAGCGTTGAAGGTTTAAAGGGGGGGGAGACTGAAGCTTTCTTT	CSVEGLKGGETEAFF
TRBV9	.	TRBJ2-5	.	TGTGCCAGCAGCGTAGGGGGCTTCTCACAAGAGACCCAGTACTTC	CASSVGGFSQETQYF
TRBV3-1	.	TRBJ2-1	TRBD2	TGTGCCAGCAGCCAAACCCCGGGACTAGCGGGGGCCTCCTACAATGAGCAGTTCTTC	CASSQTPGLAGASYNEQFF
TRBV4-1	few	TRBJ2-1	.	TGCGCCAGCAGCCCCGGGGCCAGGAGCTACAATGAGCAGTTCTTC	CASSPGARSYNEQFF
TRBV28	.	TRBJ2-3	.	TGTGCCAGCAGTTCAGCCGCCCAGGGCCCTCCTACGCAGTATTTT	CASSSAAQGPPTQYF
TRBV5-4	.	TRBJ2-6	TRBD2	TGTGCCAGCAGTTCTTGGAAGGGAGGGGCAGCCAACGTCCTGACTTTC	CASSSWKGGAANVLTF
TRBV6-5	few	TRBJ2-3	.	TGTGCCAGCAGTTACAGGCTTTATACGCAGTATTTT	CASSYRLYTQYF
TRBV11-2	few	TRBJ2-5	.	TGTGCCAGCAGCCCCCGACTAGGAATAAGAGAGACCCAGTACTTC	CASSPRLGIRETQYF
TRBV27	few	TRBJ2-1	.	TGTGCCAGCAGTTTATCGAGGGGGAGGAGCTCCTACAATGAGCAGTTCTTC	CASSLSRGRSSYNEQFF
TRBV12-3/TRBV12-4	.	TRBJ2-7	.	TGTGCCAGCAGTTTCTTGTCCAGGGAGGGGGCCCAGTACTTC	CASSFLSREGAQYF
TRBV29-1	many	TRBJ2-5	.	TGCAGCGTTTTACGGGAGACCCAGTACTTC	CSVLRETQYF
TRBV15	.	TRBJ2-1	.	TGTACCACCAGCAGTATAGGCCAAGAGACCCAGTTCTTC	CTTSSIGQETQFF
TRBV3-1	few	TRBJ1-4	TRBD1	TGTGCCAGCAGCCCAGGTTTAGGGACAGTCGGTGAAAAACTGTTTTTT	CASSPGLGTVGEKLFF
TRBV3-1	.	TRBJ2-7	.	TGTGCCAGCAGCCAAGATGTCGACAGAGCCTCCTACGAGCAGTACTTC	CASSQDVDRASYEQYF
TRBV27	few	TRBJ2-7	TRBD1	TGTGCCAGCAGTAGCCCCGGACAGGTTCGAGAGCAGTACTTC	CASSSPGQVREQYF
TRBV5-8	.	TRBJ1-2	.	TGTGCCAGCAGCTTGGTTTCCTACACCTTC	CASSLVSYTF
TRBV20-1	.	TRBJ2-7	TRBD1	TGCAGTGAGCCCCTAACAGGGGGCTCCTACGAGCAGTACTTC	CSEPLTGGSYEQYF
TRBV7-6	few	TRBJ2-1	.	TGTGCCAGCAGCCAGGGGTGGGGGGACGCGTACAATGAGCAGTTCTTC	CASSQGWGDAYNEQFF
TRBV5-1	few	TRBJ2-7	TRBD2	TGCGCCAGCAGCTTGCGGTTTGTGACTAGCGGGAGGGCCTACGAGCAGTACTTC	CASSLRFVTSGRAYEQYF
TRBV30	few	TRBJ2-4	.	TGTGCCTGGAGCCGAAAAATTCCCTCTGCCAAAAACATTCAGTACTTC	CAWSRKIPSAKNIQYF
TRBV12-3/TRBV12-4	.	TRBJ2-1	.	TGTGCCAGCAGTAGCTCGAACAATGAGCAGTTCTTC	CASSSSNNEQFF
TRBV4-1	.	TRBJ1-2	.	TGCGCCAGCAGCCAAGCCAGCGGGAACTATGGCTACACCTTC	CASSQASGNYGYTF
TRBV4-1	many	TRBJ2-7	TRBD2	TGTGCCAGCAGCCAAGAAGCGGGGGCCTACGAGCAGTACTTC	CASSQEAGAYEQYF
TRBV28	few	TRBJ2-7	.	TGTGCCAGCAACCCGAGCCGGGATCTCTTATCCCACGAGCAGTACTTC	CASNPSRDLLSHEQYF
TRBV10-3	.	TRBJ1-2	.	TGTGCCATCAGTGAGGACAGAAGGGCTAGTGGCTACACCTTC	CAISEDRRASGYTF
TRBV7-9	.	TRBJ2-1	TRBD2	TGTGCCAGCAGCGAAGCGGGAGGCGATTACAATGAGCAGTTCTTC	CASSEAGGDYNEQFF